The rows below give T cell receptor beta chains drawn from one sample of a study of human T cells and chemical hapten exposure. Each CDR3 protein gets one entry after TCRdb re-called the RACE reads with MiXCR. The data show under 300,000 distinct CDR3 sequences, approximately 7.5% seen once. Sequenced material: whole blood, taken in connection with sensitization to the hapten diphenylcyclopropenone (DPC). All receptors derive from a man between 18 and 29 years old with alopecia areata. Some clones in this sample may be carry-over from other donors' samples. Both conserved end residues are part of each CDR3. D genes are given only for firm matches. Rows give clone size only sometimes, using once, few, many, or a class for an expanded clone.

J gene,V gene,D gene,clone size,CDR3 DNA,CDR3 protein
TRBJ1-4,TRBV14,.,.,TGTGCCAGCAACGTCCGGGCCCATAATGAAAAACTGTTTTTT,CASNVRAHNEKLFF
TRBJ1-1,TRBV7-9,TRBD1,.,TGTGCCACCTCCCGGGACAGGACACTTGAAGCTTTCTTT,CATSRDRTLEAFF
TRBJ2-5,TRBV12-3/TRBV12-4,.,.,TGTGCCAGCACCCAGGGGGAGACCCAGTACTTC,CASTQGETQYF
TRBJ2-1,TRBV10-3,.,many,TGTGCCATCAGTGAGTACAGGCAAAATGAGCAGTTCTTC,CAISEYRQNEQFF
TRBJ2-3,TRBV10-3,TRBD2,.,TGTGCCATCAGACCTAGCGGGGGGACAGATACGCAGTATTTT,CAIRPSGGTDTQYF
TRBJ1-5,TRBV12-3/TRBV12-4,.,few,TGTGCCAGCAGTTTAAGGGACCGCCCTCAGCCCCAGCATTTT,CASSLRDRPQPQHF
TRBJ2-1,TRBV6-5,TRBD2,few,TGTGCCAGCAGTTACTCCATTAGCGGGGGGGCCTTTGAGCAGTTCTTC,CASSYSISGGAFEQFF
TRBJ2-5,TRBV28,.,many,TGTGCCAGCAGCCAATTTCGGGGCCAGCCAGAGACCCAGTACTTC,CASSQFRGQPETQYF
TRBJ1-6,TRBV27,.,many,TGTGCCAGCAATCTTGACGGATCAAATTCACCCCTCCACTTT,CASNLDGSNSPLHF
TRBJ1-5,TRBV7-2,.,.,TGTGCCAGCAGCTTAGTCGGAAAGAGCAATCAGCCCCAGCATTTT,CASSLVGKSNQPQHF
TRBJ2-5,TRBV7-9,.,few,TGTGCCAGCAGCTTAGTGCTGGGGGAGACCCAGTACTTC,CASSLVLGETQYF
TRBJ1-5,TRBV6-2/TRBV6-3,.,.,TGTGCCACCACGTCCGGAGGACAGCCCCAGCATTTT,CATTSGGQPQHF
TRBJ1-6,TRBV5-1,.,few,TGCGCCAGCAGCTCCCAGGGCACCGATAATTCACCCCTCCACTTT,CASSSQGTDNSPLHF
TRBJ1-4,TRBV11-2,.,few,TGTGCCAGCAGTTTCGCAGGGACATCGGAAAAACTGTTTTTT,CASSFAGTSEKLFF
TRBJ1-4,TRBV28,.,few,TGTGCCGCCCAGACGGGCGAGGGGCTAAATGAAAAACTGTTTTTT,CAAQTGEGLNEKLFF
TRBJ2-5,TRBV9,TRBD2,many,TGTGCCAGCAGCGTAGGCGATAGCGGGGGGTTCCAAGAGACCCAGTACTTC,CASSVGDSGGFQETQYF
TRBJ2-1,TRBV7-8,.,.,TGTGCCAGCAGCTTTTCGTTCGGGAATGAGCAGTTCTTC,CASSFSFGNEQFF
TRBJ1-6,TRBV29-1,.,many,TGCAGCGTTGGTGATGGTATTGCGGATTCACCCCTCCACTTT,CSVGDGIADSPLHF
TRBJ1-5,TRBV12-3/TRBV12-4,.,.,TGTGCCAGCAGTTTGGCAGCCCAAAATCAGCCCCAGCATTTT,CASSLAAQNQPQHF
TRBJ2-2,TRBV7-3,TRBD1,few,TGTGCCAGCAGCTCCACAGGGACAGATTCTGGGGAGCTGTTTTTT,CASSSTGTDSGELFF